This TCR beta chain was captured by sequencing in a study of T cells of healthy individuals. MiXCR, run by TCRdb on the 5' RACE reads, gives a single entry per CDR3 protein. There are around 90,000 distinct CDR3 sequences in the sample; about 5% occur only once, and 7.5% to 8% lies in the top ten. Looked up from germline, CDR1 is LGHDT and CDR2 is YNNKEL (reference sequence). The germline V and J ends were trimmed by 4 bases and 8 bases, with 15 bases remaining between them. The CDR3 is made up of 14 amino acids. V gene TRBV3-1 combines with J gene TRBJ2-1; D perhaps matches TRBD2 (5 bases). This receptor was obtained from a female donor in good health. The CDR3 reads CASSLSSGADEQFF. As DNA, the CDR3 is TGTGCCAGCAGCCTCTCGAGCGGAGCTGATGAGCAGTTCTTC.